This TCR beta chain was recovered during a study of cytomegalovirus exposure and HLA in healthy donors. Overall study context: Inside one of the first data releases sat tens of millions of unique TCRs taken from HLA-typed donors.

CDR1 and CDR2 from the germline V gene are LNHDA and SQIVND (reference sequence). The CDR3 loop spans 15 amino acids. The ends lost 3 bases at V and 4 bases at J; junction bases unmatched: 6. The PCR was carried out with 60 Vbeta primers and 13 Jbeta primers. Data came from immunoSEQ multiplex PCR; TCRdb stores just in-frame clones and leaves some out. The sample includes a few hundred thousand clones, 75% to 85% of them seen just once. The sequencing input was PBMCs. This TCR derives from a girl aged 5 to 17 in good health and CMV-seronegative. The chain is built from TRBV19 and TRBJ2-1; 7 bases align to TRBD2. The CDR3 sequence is CASSIPSGAYNEQFF. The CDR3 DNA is TGTGCCAGTAGTATTCCTAGCGGAGCGTACAATGAGCAGTTCTTC.